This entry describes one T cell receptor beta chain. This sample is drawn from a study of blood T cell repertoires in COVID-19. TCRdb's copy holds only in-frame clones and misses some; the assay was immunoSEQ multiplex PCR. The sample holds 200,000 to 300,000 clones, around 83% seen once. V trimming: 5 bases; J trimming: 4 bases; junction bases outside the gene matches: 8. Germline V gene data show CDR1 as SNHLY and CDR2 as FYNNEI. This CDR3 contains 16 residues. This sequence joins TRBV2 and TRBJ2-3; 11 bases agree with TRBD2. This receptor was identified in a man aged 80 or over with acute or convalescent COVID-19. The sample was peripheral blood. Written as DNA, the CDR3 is TGTGCCAGCAGTTCCCGTACTAGCGGGGGCGCAGATACGCAGTATTTT. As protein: CASSSRTSGGADTQYF.